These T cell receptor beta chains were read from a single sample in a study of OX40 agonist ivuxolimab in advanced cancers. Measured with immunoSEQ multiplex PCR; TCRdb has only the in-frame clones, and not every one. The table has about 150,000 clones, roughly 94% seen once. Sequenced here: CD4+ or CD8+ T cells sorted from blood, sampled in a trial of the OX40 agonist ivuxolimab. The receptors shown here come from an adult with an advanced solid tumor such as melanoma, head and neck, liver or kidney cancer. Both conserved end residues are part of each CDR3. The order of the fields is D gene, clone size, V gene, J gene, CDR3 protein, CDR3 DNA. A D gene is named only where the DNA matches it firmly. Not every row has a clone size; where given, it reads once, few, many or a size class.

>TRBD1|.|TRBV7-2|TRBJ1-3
CASGAVTGQGYF
TGTGCCAGCGGAGCGGTGACAGGGCAAGGATATTTT
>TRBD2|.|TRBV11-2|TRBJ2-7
CASSLAGRSYEQYF
TGTGCCAGCAGCTTAGCCGGGAGGAGCTACGAGCAGTACTTC
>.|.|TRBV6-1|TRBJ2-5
CASSPPGVQETQYF
TGTGCCAGCAGCCCCCCAGGGGTCCAAGAGACCCAGTACTTC
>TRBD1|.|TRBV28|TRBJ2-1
CASSHRGTGGGNEQFF
TGTGCCAGCAGTCACCGAGGGACAGGGGGAGGGAATGAGCAGTTCTTC
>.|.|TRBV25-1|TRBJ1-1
CASSQAGGKTEAFF
TGTGCCAGCAGTCAAGCGGGAGGGAAAACTGAAGCTTTCTTT
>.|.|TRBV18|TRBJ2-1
CASSPASSYNEQFF
TGTGCCAGCTCACCCGCTAGCTCCTACAATGAGCAGTTCTTC
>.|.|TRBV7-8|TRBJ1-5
CASSLLAVSNQPQHF
TGTGCCAGCAGCTTATTGGCAGTAAGCAATCAGCCCCAGCATTTT
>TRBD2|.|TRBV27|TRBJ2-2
CASSPRGAGGTGELFF
TGTGCCAGCAGTCCACGGGGAGCGGGGGGAACCGGGGAGCTGTTTTTT
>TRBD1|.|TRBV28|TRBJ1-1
CASSQGARAEAFF
TGTGCCAGCAGCCAGGGGGCGCGGGCTGAAGCTTTCTTT
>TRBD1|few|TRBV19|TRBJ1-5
CASRGYLGHRVGTGDQPQHF
TGTGCCAGTAGGGGGTATCTGGGGCATCGGGTAGGGACAGGGGATCAGCCCCAGCATTTT
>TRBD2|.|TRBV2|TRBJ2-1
CASRGGDGIRGGNEQFF
TGTGCCAGCCGGGGGGGAGATGGCATCCGGGGTGGCAATGAGCAGTTCTTC
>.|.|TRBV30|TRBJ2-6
CVTPHSGAYGANVLTF
TGTGTCACTCCCCACTCCGGGGCATATGGGGCCAACGTCCTGACTTTC
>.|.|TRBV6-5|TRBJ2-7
CASRRDLILSYEQYF
TGTGCCAGCCGCCGGGACCTAATATTGTCCTACGAGCAGTACTTC
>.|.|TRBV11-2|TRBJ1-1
CASSTVDSSKAFF
TGTGCCAGCAGTACAGTGGACAGCTCCAAAGCTTTCTTT
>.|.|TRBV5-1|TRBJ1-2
CASSLGGQRFYGYTF
TGCGCCAGCAGCTTGGGTGGACAGCGGTTCTATGGCTACACCTTC
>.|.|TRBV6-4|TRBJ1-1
CASSSPDHREIRGTEAFF
TGTGCCAGCAGTTCTCCTGACCACCGGGAGATAAGGGGGACTGAAGCTTTCTTT
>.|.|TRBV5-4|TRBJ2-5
CATGDPQGTQYF
TGTGCCACCGGGGACCCCCAGGGGACCCAGTACTTC
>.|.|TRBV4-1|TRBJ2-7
CASSQIGGTYEQYF
TGCGCCAGCAGCCAAATCGGAGGAACCTACGAGCAGTACTTC
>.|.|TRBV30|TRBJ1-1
CAWGQPNTEAFF
TGTGCCTGGGGACAGCCGAACACTGAAGCTTTCTTT
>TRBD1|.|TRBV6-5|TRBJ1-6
CASSKLQGGYSPLHF
TGTGCCAGCAGTAAACTACAGGGGGGGTATTCACCCCTCCACTTT
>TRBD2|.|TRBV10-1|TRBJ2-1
CASSSGGVPNEQFF
TGCGCCAGCAGCAGCGGGGGAGTACCCAATGAGCAGTTCTTC
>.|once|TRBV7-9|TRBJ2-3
CASSLDSRGDTQYF
TGTGCCAGCAGCTTAGATTCCCGCGGGGATACGCAGTATTTT
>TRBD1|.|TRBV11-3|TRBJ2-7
CASSRGQGRYEQYF
TGTGCCAGCAGCCGCGGACAGGGGCGTTACGAGCAGTACTTC
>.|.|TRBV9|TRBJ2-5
CASSVGGPETQYF
TGTGCCAGCAGCGTAGGAGGTCCGGAGACCCAGTACTTC
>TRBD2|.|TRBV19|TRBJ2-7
CASTTGLAGGRAYEQYF
TGTGCCAGTACCACCGGGCTAGCGGGAGGAAGGGCCTACGAGCAGTACTTC
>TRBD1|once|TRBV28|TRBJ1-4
CASSQGAVNEKLFF
TGTGCCAGCAGCCAGGGGGCGGTTAATGAAAAACTGTTTTTT
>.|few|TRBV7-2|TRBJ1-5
CASSLEGVQPQHF
TGTGCCAGCAGCTTAGAGGGAGTCCAGCCCCAGCATTTT